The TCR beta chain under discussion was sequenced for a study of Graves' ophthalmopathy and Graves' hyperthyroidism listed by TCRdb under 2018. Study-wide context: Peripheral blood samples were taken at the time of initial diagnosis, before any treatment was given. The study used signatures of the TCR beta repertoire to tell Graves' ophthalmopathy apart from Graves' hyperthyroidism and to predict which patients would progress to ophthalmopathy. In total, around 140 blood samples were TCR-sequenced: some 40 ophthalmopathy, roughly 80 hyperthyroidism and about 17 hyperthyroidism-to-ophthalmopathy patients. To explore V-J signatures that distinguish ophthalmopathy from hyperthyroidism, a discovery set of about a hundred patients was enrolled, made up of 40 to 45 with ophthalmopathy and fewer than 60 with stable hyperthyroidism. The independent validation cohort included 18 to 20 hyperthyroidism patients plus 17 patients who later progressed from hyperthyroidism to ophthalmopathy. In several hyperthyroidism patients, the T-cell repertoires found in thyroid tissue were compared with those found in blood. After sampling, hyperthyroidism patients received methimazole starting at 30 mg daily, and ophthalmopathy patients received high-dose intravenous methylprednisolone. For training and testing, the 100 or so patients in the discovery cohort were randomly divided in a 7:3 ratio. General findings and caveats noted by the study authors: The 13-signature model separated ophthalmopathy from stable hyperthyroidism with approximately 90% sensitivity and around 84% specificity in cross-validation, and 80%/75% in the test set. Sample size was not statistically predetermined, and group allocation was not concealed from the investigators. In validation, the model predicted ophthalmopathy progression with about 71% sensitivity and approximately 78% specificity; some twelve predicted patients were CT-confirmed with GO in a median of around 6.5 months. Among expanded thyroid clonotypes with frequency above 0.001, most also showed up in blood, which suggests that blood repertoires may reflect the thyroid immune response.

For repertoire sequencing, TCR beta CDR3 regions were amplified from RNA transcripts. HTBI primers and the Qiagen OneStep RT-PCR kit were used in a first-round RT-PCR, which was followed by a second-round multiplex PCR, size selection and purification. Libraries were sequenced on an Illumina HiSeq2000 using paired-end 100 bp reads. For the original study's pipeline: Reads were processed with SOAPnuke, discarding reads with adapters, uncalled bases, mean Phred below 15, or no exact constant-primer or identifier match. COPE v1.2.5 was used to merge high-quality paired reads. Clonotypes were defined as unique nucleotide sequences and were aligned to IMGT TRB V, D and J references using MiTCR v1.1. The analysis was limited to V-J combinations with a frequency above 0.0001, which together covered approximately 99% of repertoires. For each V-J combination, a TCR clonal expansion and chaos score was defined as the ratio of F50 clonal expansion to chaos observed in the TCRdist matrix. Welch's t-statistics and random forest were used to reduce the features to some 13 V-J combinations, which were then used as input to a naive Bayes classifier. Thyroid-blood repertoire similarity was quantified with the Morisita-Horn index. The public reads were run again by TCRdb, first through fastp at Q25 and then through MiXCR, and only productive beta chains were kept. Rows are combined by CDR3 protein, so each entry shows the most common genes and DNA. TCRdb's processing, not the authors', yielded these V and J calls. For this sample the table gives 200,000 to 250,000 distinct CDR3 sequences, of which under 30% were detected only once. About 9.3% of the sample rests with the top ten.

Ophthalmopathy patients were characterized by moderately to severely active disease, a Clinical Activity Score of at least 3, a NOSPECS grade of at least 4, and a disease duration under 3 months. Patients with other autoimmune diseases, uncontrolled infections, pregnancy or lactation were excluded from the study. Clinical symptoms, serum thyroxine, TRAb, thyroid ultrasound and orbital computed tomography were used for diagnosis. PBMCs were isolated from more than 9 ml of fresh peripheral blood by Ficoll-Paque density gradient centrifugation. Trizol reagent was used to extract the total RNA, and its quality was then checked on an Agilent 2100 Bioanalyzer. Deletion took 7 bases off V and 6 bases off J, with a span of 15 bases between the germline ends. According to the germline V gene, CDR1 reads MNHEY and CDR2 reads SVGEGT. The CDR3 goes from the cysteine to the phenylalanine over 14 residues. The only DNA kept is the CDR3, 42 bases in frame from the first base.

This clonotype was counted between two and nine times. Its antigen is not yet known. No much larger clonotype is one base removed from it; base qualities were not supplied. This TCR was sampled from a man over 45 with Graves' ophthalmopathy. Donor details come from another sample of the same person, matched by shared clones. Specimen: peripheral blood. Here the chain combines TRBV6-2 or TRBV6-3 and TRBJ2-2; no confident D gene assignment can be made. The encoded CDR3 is CASTPALGAGELFF. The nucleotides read TGTGCCAGCACCCCAGCCCTTGGGGCCGGGGAGCTGTTTTTT.